The 18 T cell receptor beta chains in this list originate from one sample, sequenced in a study of CD8 T cells in Susac syndrome. Random hexamers served to reverse transcribe roughly 0.45 to 1 ug RNA. TCRdb re-analysed the immunoSEQ multiplex PCR reads in MiXCR, keeping a single row per CDR3 protein. The table records approximately 120,000 distinct CDR3 sequences, about 90% of them present only once. The source material was CD8+ T cells from PBMCs. These receptors were collected from a human donor with multiple sclerosis.

The chain uses TRBV7-9 and TRBJ2-1; no firm D call. CDR3 length equals 14 residues. Germline-derived CDR1 and CDR2 are SEHNR and FQNEAQ (reference sequence). The V gene lost 5 bases and the J gene lost 0 bases, with 8 bases spanning the gap. CDR3 DNA sequence: TGTGCCAGCAGCGACGGAAGCTCCTACAATGAGCAGTTCTTC. Protein sequence: CASSDGSSYNEQFF.

As to this clonotype: One end of the junction fails to match germline, which may point to a read error. The chain combines TRBV7-9 with TRBJ1-1; D remains unclear. CDR1 is SEHNR, CDR2 FQNEAQ, per germline (reference sequence). The CDR3 loop spans 12 amino acids. Written as DNA, the CDR3 is TGTGCCAGCAGCCTACTTGACACTGAATCTTTCTTT. Translating it yields CASSLLDTESFF.

The genes are TRBV7-6 and TRBJ2-7; 7 bases agree with TRBD2. This CDR3 spans 15 amino acids. V was pared by 5 bases and J by 4 bases, with 11 bases of the junction left unmatched. Germline-derived CDR1 and CDR2 are SGHVS and FNYEAQ. CDR3 loop: CASSPPGREGYEQYF. In DNA form, the CDR3 reads TGTGCCAGCAGCCCTCCCGGCAGGGAGGGATACGAGCAGTACTTC.

This clonotype is termed medium-sized. The chain combines TRBV5-1 with TRBJ1-2; TRBD1 is a possible D gene (5 bases). Trimming stripped 4 bases from V and 0 bases from J, with 13 bases between. Per the germline V gene, CDR1 is SGHRS and CDR2 is YFSETQ. The CDR3 sequence is 15 residues long. CDR3 amino acids: CASSAGTYANYGYTF. Here the CDR3 DNA reads TGCGCCAGCAGCGCTGGGACCTACGCTAACTATGGCTACACCTTC.

The J gene is TRBJ2-3, the V gene TRBV9; D remains ambiguous. The CDR3 sequence is 13 residues long. Germline CDR1 and CDR2: SGDLS and YYNGEE. Trimming cost V 4 bases and J 4 bases, with 10 bases left between them. The CDR3: CASSSTPADTQYF. CDR3 DNA: TGTGCCAGCAGCTCTACCCCCGCAGATACGCAGTATTTT.

The chain combines TRBV4-1 with TRBJ2-7; no clear D. This CDR3 region has 13 residues. CDR1 is MGHRA, CDR2 YSYEKL, per germline. Deletions cut 0 bases from V and 4 bases from J, with 7 bases between. Here the CDR3 DNA reads TGCGCCAGCAGCCAAGAATCGGCGTACGAGCAGTACTTC. It is translated as CASSQESAYEQYF.

The rearrangement links TRBV28 to TRBJ2-7; 7 bases line up with TRBD1. Germline V gene lookup returns CDR1 MDHEN and CDR2 SYDVKM. Trimming removed 5 bases from V and 2 bases from J; junction bases left unmatched: 6. The CDR3 runs 14 residues. CDR3 sequence: CASSRTGFPYEQYF. Here the CDR3 DNA reads TGTGCCAGCAGTAGGACAGGTTTTCCCTACGAGCAGTACTTC.

The V and J genes are TRBV24-1 and TRBJ2-1; TRBD2 matches at 7 bases. The CDR3 is 16 residues long. The germline gives CDR1 KGHDR, CDR2 SFDVKD. The junction had 4 bases not matched to a gene; V was cut back by 0 bases and J by 3 bases. The CDR3 DNA follows: TGTGCCACCAGTGATTTGTCGGGAGGCGACTACAATGAGCAGTTCTTC. Translation: CATSDLSGGDYNEQFF.

The gene calls are TRBV6-5 and TRBJ1-1; D gene uncertain. Germline assignment: CDR1 MNHEY and CDR2 SVGAGI. The CDR3 length is 13 residues. Trimming stripped 1 base from V and 7 bases from J, with 10 bases between. DNA for the CDR3: TGTGCCAGCAGTTACTTTTCCAGGAGTGAAGCTTTCTTT. The encoded protein is CASSYFSRSEAFF.

This clonotype occurred once. The V gene is TRBV10-3, the J gene TRBJ1-1; TRBD1 matches 8 bases. Germline values: CDR1 ENHRY, CDR2 SYGVKD. The CDR3 runs 15 residues. With V trimmed by 2 bases and J by 3 bases, 5 bases remained unmatched. Here the CDR3 reads CAISEGRTGHTEAFF. The CDR3 DNA is TGTGCCATCAGTGAGGGTCGGACAGGGCACACTGAAGCTTTCTTT.

This chain links TRBV5-1 with TRBJ2-2, with 7 bases fitting TRBD1. This CDR3 comprises 16 residues. Unmatched junction bases numbered 8, after V lost 2 bases and J lost 4 bases. Germline assignment: CDR1 SGHRS and CDR2 YFSETQ. CDR3 nucleotides: TGCGCCAGCAGCTTAACCACAGGGGAGACCACCGGGGAGCTGTTTTTT. Translating it yields CASSLTTGETTGELFF.

The gene calls are TRBV19 and TRBJ2-2, with D perhaps matching TRBD1 (7 bases). The CDR3 totals 15 residues. Germline-derived CDR1 and CDR2 are LNHDA and SQIVND (reference sequence). Trimming took off 5 bases at V and 6 bases at J, with 16 bases between the two ends. For the CDR3, the DNA is TGTGCCAGTAGTCGAGGAGGGGGCTTGGCCGGGGAGCTGTTTTTT. Amino acid sequence: CASSRGGGLAGELFF.

This chain connects TRBV4-3 to TRBJ2-7, with a weak D call TRBD2 (5 bases). This CDR3 is built from 14 residues. V was clipped by 0 bases and J by 5 bases, with 11 bases between them. Looked up from germline, CDR1 is LGHNA and CDR2 is YSLEER. This CDR3 reads CASSQEVEVDEQYF. The CDR3 nucleotides read TGCGCCAGCAGCCAAGAGGTGGAGGTCGACGAGCAGTACTTC.

The chain recombines TRBV27 with TRBJ2-5; a possible D gene is TRBD1 (6 bases). In germline, CDR1 is MNHEY, CDR2 SMNVEV (reference sequence). The CDR3 totals 15 residues. V gave up 2 bases and J gave up 2 bases, with 12 bases separating them. The CDR3 nucleotides read TGTGCCAGCAGTTTACTTGGACAGAATCAAGAGACCCAGTACTTC. Protein product: CASSLLGQNQETQYF.

The J gene is TRBJ2-1, the V gene TRBV28, with D possibly matching TRBD2 (6 bases). The CDR3 contains 14 residues. Deletions cut 7 bases from V and 3 bases from J, with 13 bases between. The germline CDR1 and CDR2 sequences are MDHEN and SYDVKM. CDR3 in amino acids: CASTQWGDYNEQFF. The CDR3 region has the DNA TGTGCCAGCACCCAGTGGGGGGACTACAATGAGCAGTTCTTC.

This rearrangement joins TRBV30 to TRBJ2-3; TRBD2 agrees at 7 bases. V was pared by 0 bases and J by 5 bases, with 14 bases of the junction left unmatched. The CDR3 length is 17 residues. Germline lookup yields CDR1 GTSNPN and CDR2 SVGIG (reference sequence). CDR3 DNA sequence: TGTGCCTGGAGTGTCGCGGTTGGCGCGGGAGAGGAAGATACGCAGTATTTT. Its protein is CAWSVAVGAGEEDTQYF.

This clonotype was observed once. V is TRBV5-4 and J is TRBJ2-4; D uncertain. This CDR3 comprises 11 residues. Germline V gene lookup returns CDR1 SGHNT and CDR2 YYREEE (reference sequence). Trimming took off 5 bases at V and 7 bases at J, with 7 bases between the two ends. In DNA form, the CDR3 reads TGTGCCAGCAGTTACGGCAACATTCAGTACTTC. Translating gives CASSYGNIQYF.

This sequence joins TRBV28 and TRBJ2-5; TRBD1 is a possible D gene (6 bases). The germline V gene encodes CDR1 MDHEN and CDR2 SYDVKM. This CDR3 is built from 13 residues. V gave up 7 bases and J gave up 5 bases, with 14 bases separating them. CDR3 in amino acids: CASKQQGTETQYF. The CDR3 coding sequence is TGTGCCAGCAAACAACAGGGAACCGAGACCCAGTACTTC.